The sequence of this T cell receptor beta chain was determined in a study of blood T cell repertoires in COVID-19. Study information: The analysed material was cDNA or gDNA that came from T cells, B-cell-depleted T cells, or PBMCs.

The CDR3 contains 15 residues. CDR1 MNHEY and CDR2 SVGAGI come from the germline V gene. Between the trimmed V and J ends, which lost 7 bases and 1 base, there was a span of 17 bases. This clone came up a few times. Other DNA sequences from this sample encode an identical CDR3 as well. The table came from immunoSEQ multiplex PCR; TCRdb's copy has only in-frame clones and leaves some out. The sample holds approximately 170,000 clones, 80% to 90% seen once. The sequence was obtained from an elderly woman with acute or convalescent COVID-19. Sequencing input: peripheral blood. This chain uses TRBV6-5 with TRBJ2-7; the D gene is possibly TRBD2 (6 bases). CDR3 sequence (DNA): TGTGCCAGCAAACAAGGTCCCGCGGGATCCTACGAGCAGTACTTC. This codes for CASKQGPAGSYEQYF.